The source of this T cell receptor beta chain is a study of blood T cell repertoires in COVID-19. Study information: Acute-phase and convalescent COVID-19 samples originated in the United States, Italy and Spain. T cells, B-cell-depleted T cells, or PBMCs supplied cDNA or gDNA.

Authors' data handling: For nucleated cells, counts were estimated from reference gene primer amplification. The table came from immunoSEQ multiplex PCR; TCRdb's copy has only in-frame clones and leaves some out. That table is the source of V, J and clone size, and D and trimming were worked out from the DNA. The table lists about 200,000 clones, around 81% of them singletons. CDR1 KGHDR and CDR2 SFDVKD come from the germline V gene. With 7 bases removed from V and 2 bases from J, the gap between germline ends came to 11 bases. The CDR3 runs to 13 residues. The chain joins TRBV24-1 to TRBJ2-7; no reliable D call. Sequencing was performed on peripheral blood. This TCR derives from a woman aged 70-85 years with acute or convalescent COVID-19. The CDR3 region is CATSGGPTYEQYF. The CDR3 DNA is TGTGCCACCAGCGGCGGCCCCACCTACGAGCAGTACTTC.